This T cell receptor (beta chain) was observed in a study of long-term antiretroviral therapy in people with HIV (dated by TCRdb to 2022 to 2024). Notes on the research overall: Collection of the earliest samples took place about a decade ahead of the 2015 WHO recommendation for immediate ART, at a time when ART was typically delayed until CD4 counts fell. Whether ART initiation and durable HIV suppression were associated with changes in peripheral blood TRB repertoire composition and diversity was tested in a retrospective serial study. From some 33 adults with confirmed HIV infection, the cohort provided some 200 cryopreserved PBMC samples, gathered serially across a mean of around 6 years (range 1-12). Among the 30 or so participants with HIV, eleven to twelve were female. No cross-contamination during QIAcube processing was shown when test extractions of a monoclonal T-cell line were performed alongside about 30 polyclonal samples.

Comments on this clone: The antigen it binds to is not known. No much larger clone exists at a distance of one base, and base qualities are not known.

Sequencing of the TRB variable region was done with the immunoSEQ hsTCRB v3.0 assay at survey level resolution. TRB sequencing targeted a depth of 40,000-50,000 T-cell genomes per sample. An Illumina MiSeq with a v3 150-cycle kit was used to sequence the pooled TRB libraries. As for the authors' bioinformatics: Analysis of repertoires was carried out in R inside a reproducible Nextflow workflow spanning QC, data transformation and analysis. LymphoSeq2, an R package for AIRR-Seq data exploration, was used to implement custom analyses. Several samples yielding fewer than 5000 total TRB sequences were excluded, leaving more than 150 analyzed HIV repertoires. Among the 170 to 200 retained HIV repertoires, some 60 were collected before ART initiation and 120 to 140 after ART initiation. Repertoires were downsampled to 5000 TRB nucleotide sequences, and summary statistics were averaged over 100 downsampling iterations. The analysis kept only TRB sequences whose CDR3 regions were at least seven amino acids long. A Shannon entropy-derived clonality score and the Gini coefficient were used to measure diversity. Repertoire networks linked the top 5000 CDR3 amino acid sequences whenever two sequences differed by an edit distance of one. Antigen specificity groups and MHC restriction were predicted for TRB CDR3 amino acid sequences with GLIPH2. To flag known associations with CMV, EBV, HIV or tissue antigens, CDR3 amino acid sequences were compared against VDJdb and McPAS-TCR. Pre-ART, post-ART and control groups were compared with Wilcoxon signed-rank tests and Holm-Bonferroni correction. The table comes from immuneACCESS by way of TCRdb, which keeps in-frame sequences with V and J called. Part of the clones is missing from these tables; in studies checked, under half for an unresolved V gene and the rest for unknown reasons. V, J and clone size derive from that table, while D and trimming were established from the DNA sequence. Here the sample has about 30,000 clones; approximately 85% occur a single time. Approximately 8% of the sample rests with the top ten.

To be included, a participant needed at least one PBMC sample from before ART initiation plus at least two post-ART samples. Treatment was received in the United States of America by all participants with HIV. Before DNA extraction, cryopreserved samples of roughly 0.95-10 million PBMC were thawed and washed. At the time of the earliest PBMC sample, participants with HIV were aged between roughly 23 and 60 years. Per participant, PBMC samples came from 1-4 timepoints prior to ART initiation and 2-8 timepoints following ART initiation, for a median of 7 samples. For every participant, serial HIV viral load, CD4+ T-cell count, ART history and demographic data were obtained. Using a Qiagen kit on a QIAcube, genomic DNA was extracted from unsorted PBMC, with samples processed in batches of 12. The junction shows trimming of 6 bases on V and 2 bases on J, and the gene matches do not reach 9 bases of it. CDR3 length: 15 amino acids, cysteine to phenylalanine. Just the 45-base CDR3 DNA is kept, in frame starting at base 1. As encoded in the germline V gene, CDR1 is SGHAT while CDR2 is FQNNGV.

Study-wide conclusions, independent of this receptor: Limited PBMC availability meant only the TCR beta chain was sequenced, without alpha chain pairing. Starting ART was linked to a significant rise in TRB diversity, yet even with long-term ART the diversity remained significantly lower than in transplant donor controls. Because pre-ART samples had limited cell numbers, profiling was done on unsorted PBMC rather than on sorted CD4+ and CD8+ T cells. Expanded TRB clones identified before ART initiation dominated the repertoire at all time points, although this dominance fluctuated and declined in many PLHIV after ART. Inferences about post-ART repertoire changes were limited because no data were available on ART adherence, viral resistance or therapy changes. Samples dated from the mid-2000s to the late 2010s, and the ART regimens used may be less effective than current ones. Narrower CDR3 length ranges were observed in HIV repertoires than in controls, and an antigen-experienced repertoire with only a slight naive shift after ART was suggested by the network structure.

The TCR was taken from a man aged 35 to 55 with HIV. The sequence is built from TRBV11-2 and TRBJ2-7, and 8 bases in between align with TRBD2. Sequenced here: unsorted PBMCs, sampled 3 years after starting antiretroviral therapy. The CDR3 is CASRTRGESTYEQYF. At the DNA level, the sequence is TGTGCCAGCAGAACGCGGGGGGAATCGACCTACGAGCAGTACTTC. Beyond the CDR3, the reference TRBV11-2 and TRBJ2-7 genes provide the residues; the full variable domain reads: EAGVAQSPRYKIIEKRQSVAFWCNPISGHATLYWYQQILGQGPKLLIQFQNNGVVDDSQLPKDRFSAERLKGVDSTLKIQPAKLEDSAVYLCASRTRGESTYEQYFGPGTRLTVT.